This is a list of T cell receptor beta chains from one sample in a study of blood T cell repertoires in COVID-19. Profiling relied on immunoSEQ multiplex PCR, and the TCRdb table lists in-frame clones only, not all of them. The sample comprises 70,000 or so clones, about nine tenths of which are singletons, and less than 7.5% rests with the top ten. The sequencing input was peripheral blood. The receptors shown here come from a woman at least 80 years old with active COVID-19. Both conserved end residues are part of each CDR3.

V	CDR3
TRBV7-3	CASSSDSSSNQPQHF
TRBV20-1	CSASGGGGYEQYF
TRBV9	CASSVASGQGLDTQYF
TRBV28	CASSRITGGTRGYTF
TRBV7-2	CASSPSRGTRNGEQYF
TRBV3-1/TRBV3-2	CASSPGLAGGPVPPGDTQYF
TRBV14	CASSYAETQYF
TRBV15	CATSRGLAGEETQYF
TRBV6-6	CASRPDRVSYEQYF
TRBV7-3	CASSPSASGRVTGELFF
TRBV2	CASQGDRTYEQYF
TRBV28	CASNTGSLPGYEQYF
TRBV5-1	CASSLEEPNYEQYF
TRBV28	CASSLIGDEQFF
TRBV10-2	CASSVSGNSYEQYF
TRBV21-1	CASSKTRTVKSYEQYF
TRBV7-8	CASSRVPTSVETQYF
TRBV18	CASSPPGGRADEQFF
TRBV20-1	CSASDRGLDGYTF
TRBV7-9	CASSSGTGGDTQYF
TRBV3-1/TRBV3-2	CASSQRGMNTEAFF
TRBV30	CAWSTPGLAGGLSSYNEQFF
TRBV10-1	CASSDEDREDEQYF
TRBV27	CASSLGGRSGGRETQYF
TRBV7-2	CASSLGRTGGSSTDTQYF
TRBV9	CASSEWTGGQETQYF
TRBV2	CASSEVKTPGGELFF
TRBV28	CASSPPVRSTEAFF
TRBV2	CASRRGLNQETQYF
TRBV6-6	CASRVDRELPYEQYF
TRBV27	CASGGRLDSYEQYF
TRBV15	CATSRDGEDTDTQYF
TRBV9	CASSEQDNQPQHF
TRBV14	CASSLAGGPYEQYF
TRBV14	CASGQGYGYTF
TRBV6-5	CASSSGGFSYYGYTF
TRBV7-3	CASSSDRGIQYF
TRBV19	CASSKSGLPHYGYTF
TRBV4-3	CASSQVVGLAYSYEQYF
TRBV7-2	CASSLYRGIGTDTQYF
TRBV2	CASSERRTGELFF
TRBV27	CASSLGPHYEQYF
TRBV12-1	CASSFAHPSDNEQFF
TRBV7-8	CASSPWGQERETQYF
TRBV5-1	CASSESGRREETQYF
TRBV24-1	CATSDRTRENSYNEQFF
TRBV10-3	CAISESGLAGFNEQFF
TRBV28	CASPPEGTLGRGYTDTQYF
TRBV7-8	CASSHRTDQGPAKNIQYF
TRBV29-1	CSSRQGGYGYTF
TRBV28	CASSLSRVETQYF
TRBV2	CASLGGPLYGYTF
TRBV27	CASSSQGLAYEQYF
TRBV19	CASSIGAFTDTQYF
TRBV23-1	CASSHPTREAQYF